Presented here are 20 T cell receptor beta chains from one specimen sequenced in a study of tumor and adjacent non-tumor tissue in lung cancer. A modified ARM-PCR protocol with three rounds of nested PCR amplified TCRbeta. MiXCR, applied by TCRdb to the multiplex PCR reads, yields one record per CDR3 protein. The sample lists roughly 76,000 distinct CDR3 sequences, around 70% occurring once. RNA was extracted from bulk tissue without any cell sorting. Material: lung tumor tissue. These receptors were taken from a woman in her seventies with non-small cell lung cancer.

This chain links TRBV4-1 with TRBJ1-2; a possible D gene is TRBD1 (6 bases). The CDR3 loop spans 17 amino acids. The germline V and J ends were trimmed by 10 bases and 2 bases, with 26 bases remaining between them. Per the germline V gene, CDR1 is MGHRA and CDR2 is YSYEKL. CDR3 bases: TGCGCCAACAGTCAAGCCTATTCGGGACACCTAAACTATGGCTACACCTTC. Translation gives CANSQAYSGHLNYGYTF.

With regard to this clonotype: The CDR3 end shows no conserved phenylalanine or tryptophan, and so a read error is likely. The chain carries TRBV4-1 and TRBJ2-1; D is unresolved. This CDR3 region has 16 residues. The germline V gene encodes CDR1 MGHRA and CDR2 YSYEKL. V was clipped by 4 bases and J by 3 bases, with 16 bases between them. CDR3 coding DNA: TGCGCCAGCAGCCTTCACGCTAGTGGCCACTACAATGAGCAGTTCCTC. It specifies CASSLHASGHYNEQFL.

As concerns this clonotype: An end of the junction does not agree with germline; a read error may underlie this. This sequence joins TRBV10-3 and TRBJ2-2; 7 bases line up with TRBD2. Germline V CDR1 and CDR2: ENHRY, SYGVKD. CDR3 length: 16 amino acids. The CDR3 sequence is CVISRHLAENTGELFF. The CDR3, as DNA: TGTGTCATCAGTAGACACCTAGCGGAAAACACCGGTGAGCTGTTTTTT.

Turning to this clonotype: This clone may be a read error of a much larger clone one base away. CDR3 region: CSANDRNRSNEQFF. The CDR3 bases are TGCAGTGCTAACGACCGTAACCGATCGAATGAGCAGTTCTTC. J is TRBJ2-1 and V is TRBV20-1; no reliable D call. V lost 4 bases and J 7 bases, leaving 17 bases between the germline ends. The CDR3 covers 14 residues. Germline V gene sequence: CDR1 DFQATT, CDR2 SNEGSKA (reference sequence).

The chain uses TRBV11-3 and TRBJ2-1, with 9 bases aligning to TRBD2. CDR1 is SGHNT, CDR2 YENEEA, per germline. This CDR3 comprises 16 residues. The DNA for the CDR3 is TGTGTCAACAGCTTAGACGGAGCGGGAGGTGTTGATGAGCAGTTCTTC. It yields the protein CVNSLDGAGGVDEQFF.

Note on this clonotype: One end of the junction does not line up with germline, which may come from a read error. The CDR3: CIVRLGSVNKQFF. As DNA, the CDR3 is TGCATCGTTCGACTAGGTTCGGTCAATAAGCAGTTCTTC. V usage is TRBV29-1 and J usage is TRBJ2-1; D is perhaps TRBD2 (6 bases). Germline CDR1 SQVTM, CDR2 ANQGSEA. The CDR3 length is 13 residues.

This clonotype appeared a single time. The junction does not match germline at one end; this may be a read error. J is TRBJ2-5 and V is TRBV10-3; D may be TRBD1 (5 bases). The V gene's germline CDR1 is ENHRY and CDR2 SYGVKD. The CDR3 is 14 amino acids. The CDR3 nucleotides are TGTGCTATCAGTGAGTTGCCTGAACAGGCGACCCAGTACTTC. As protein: CAISELPEQATQYF.

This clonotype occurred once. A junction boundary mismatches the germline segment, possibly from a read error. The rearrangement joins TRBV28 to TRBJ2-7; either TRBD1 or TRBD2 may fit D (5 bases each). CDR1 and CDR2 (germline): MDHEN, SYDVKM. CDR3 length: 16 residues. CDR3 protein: CTSSSAAGAAFYEQCF. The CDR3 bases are TGTACCAGCAGCTCCGCGGCCGGGGCAGCCTTCTACGAGCAGTGCTTC.

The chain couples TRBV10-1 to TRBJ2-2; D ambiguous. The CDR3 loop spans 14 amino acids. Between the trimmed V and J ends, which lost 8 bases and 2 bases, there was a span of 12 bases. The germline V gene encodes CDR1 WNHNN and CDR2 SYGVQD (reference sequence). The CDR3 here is CASAKGFNTGELFF. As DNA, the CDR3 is TGCGCCAGCGCAAAGGGCTTTAACACCGGGGAGCTGTTTTTT.

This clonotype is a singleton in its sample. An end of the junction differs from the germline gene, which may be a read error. CDR3 DNA sequence: TGCATGGGGGCGCGGGACTCAGATATGCAGTATTTT. It yields the protein CMGARDSDMQYF. The chain recombines TRBV29-1 with TRBJ2-3, with D perhaps given as TRBD1 or TRBD2 (6 bases each). The length of the CDR3 is 12 residues. Germline V gene data show CDR1 as SQVTM and CDR2 as ANQGSEA.

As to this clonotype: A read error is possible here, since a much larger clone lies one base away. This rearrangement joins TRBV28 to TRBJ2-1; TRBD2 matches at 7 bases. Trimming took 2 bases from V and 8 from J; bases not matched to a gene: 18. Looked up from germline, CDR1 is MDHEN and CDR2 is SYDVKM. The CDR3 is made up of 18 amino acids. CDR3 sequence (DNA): TGTGCCAGCAGTTTAACTAGCGAGAGGGCCTTGGGAGTATATGAGCAGTTCTTC. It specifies CASSLTSERALGVYEQFF.

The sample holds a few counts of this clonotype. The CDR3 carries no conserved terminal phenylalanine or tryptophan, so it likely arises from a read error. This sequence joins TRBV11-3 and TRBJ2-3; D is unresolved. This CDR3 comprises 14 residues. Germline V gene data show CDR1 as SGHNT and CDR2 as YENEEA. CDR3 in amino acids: CASCLDPSTDTQYV. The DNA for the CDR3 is TGTGCCAGCTGCTTAGATCCCAGCACAGATACGCAGTATGTT.

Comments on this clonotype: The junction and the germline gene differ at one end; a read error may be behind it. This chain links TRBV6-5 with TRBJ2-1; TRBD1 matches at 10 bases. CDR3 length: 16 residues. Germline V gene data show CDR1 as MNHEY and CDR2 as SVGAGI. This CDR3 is CASSFLQDRGNNEQSF. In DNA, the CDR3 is TGTGCCAGCAGTTTCCTCCAGGACAGGGGGAACAATGAGCAGTCCTTC.

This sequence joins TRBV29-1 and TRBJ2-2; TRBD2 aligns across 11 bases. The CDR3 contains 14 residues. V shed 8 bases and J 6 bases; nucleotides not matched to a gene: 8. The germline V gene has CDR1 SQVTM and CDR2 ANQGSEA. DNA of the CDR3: TGCAGCCTTGCTACTAGCGGGAGTGCCGGGGAGCTGTTTTTT. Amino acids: CSLATSGSAGELFF.

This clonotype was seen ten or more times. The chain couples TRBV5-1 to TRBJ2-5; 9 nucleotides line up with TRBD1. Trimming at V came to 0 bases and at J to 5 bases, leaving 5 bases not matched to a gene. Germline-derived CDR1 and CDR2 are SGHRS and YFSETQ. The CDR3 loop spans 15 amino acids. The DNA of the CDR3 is TGCGCCAGCAGCTTGGCCAGAGACAGGGGGGAGACCCAGTACTTC. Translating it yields CASSLARDRGETQYF.

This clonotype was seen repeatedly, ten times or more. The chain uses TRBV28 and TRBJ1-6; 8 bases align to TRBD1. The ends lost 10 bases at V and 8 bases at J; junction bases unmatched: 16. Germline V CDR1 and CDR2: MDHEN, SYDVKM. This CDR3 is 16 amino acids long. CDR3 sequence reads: CATKPSGQGAYSPLHF. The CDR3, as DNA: TGTGCCACCAAACCTTCGGGGCAGGGGGCTTATTCACCCCTCCACTTT.

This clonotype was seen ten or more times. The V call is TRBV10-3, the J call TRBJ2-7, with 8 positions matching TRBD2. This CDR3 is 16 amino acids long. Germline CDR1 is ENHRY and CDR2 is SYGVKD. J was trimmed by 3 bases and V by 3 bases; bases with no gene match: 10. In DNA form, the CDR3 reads TGTGCCATCAGTGAAGGACTAGCAGACTTGAGCTACGAGCAGTACTTC. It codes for CAISEGLADLSYEQYF.

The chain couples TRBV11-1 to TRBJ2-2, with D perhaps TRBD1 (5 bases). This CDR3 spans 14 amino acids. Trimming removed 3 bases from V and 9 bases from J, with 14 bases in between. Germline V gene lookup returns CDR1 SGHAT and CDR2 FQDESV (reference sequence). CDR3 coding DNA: TGTGCCAGCAGCTTTCAGGGTCGGCCCAGGGAGCTGTTTTTT. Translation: CASSFQGRPRELFF.

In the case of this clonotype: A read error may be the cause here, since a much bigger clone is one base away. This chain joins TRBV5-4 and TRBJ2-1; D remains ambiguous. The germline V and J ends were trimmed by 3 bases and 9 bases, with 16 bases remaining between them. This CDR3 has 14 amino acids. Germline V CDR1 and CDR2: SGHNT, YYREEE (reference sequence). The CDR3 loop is CASSSLLLASEQFF. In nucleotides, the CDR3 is TGTGCCAGCAGCTCGCTCCTGCTTGCAAGTGAGCAGTTCTTC.

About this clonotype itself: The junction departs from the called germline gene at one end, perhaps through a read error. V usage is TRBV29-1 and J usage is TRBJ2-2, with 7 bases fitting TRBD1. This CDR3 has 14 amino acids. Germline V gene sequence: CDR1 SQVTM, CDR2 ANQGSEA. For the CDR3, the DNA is TGCAGCGTTGAACGGACAGGCGGGCCCTGGGATCTGTTTTTT. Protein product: CSVERTGGPWDLFF.